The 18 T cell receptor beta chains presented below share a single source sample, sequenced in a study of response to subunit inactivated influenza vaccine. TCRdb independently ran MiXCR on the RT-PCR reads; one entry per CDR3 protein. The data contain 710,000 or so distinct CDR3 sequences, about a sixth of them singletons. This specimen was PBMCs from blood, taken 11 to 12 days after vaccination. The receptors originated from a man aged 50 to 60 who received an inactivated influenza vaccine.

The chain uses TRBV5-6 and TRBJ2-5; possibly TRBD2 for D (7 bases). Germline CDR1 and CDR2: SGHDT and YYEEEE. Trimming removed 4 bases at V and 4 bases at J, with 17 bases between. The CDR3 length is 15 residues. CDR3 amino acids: CASSPDRGARETQYF. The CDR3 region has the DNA TGTGCCAGCAGCCCGGACCGGGGGGCGCGAGAGACCCAGTACTTC.

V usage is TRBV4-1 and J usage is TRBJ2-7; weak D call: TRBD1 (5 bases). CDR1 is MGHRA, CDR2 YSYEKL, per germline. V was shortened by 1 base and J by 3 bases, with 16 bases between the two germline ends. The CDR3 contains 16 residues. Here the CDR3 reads CASSQAADTGLYEQYF. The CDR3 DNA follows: TGCGCCAGCAGCCAAGCTGCGGACACCGGCCTCTACGAGCAGTACTTC.

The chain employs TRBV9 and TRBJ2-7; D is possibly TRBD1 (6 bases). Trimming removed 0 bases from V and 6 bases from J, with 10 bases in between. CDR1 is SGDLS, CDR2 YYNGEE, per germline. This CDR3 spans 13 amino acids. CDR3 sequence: CASSVVDSSEQYF. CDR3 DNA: TGTGCCAGCAGCGTAGTGGACAGTTCCGAGCAGTACTTC.

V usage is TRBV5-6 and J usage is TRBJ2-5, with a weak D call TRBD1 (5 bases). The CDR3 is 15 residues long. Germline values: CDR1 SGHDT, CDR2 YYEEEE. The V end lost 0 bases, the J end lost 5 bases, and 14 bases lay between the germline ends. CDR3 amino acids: CASSLVGAVGETQYF. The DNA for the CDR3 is TGTGCCAGCAGCTTGGTTGGGGCAGTCGGGGAGACCCAGTACTTC. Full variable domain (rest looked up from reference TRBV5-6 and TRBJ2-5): DAGVTQSPTHLIKTRGQQVTLRCSPKSGHDTVSWYQQALGQGPQFIFQYYEEEERQRGNFPDRFSGHQFPNYSSELNVNALLLGDSALYLCASSLVGAVGETQYFGPGTRLLVL.

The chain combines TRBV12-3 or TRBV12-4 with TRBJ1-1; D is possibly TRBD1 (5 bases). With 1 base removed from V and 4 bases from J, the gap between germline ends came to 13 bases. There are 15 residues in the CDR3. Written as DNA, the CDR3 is TGTGCCAGCAGTTTAGGTGGCAGCAGGGTCACTGAAGCTTTCTTT. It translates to CASSLGGSRVTEAFF.

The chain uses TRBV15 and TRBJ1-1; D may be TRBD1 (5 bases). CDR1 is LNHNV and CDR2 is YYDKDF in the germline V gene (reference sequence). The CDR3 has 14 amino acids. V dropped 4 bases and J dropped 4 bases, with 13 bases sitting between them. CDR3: CATSIGRGSTEAFF. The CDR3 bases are TGTGCCACCAGCATCGGCCGGGGGAGCACTGAAGCTTTCTTT.

DNA of the CDR3: TGCAGTGCTCCCCGAGGAAGGGGGTCCGGGGAGCTGTTTTTT. Residues: CSAPRGRGSGELFF. The chain has TRBV20-1 and TRBJ2-2; D is perhaps TRBD1 (6 bases). The CDR3 loop spans 14 amino acids. Germline V gene lookup returns CDR1 DFQATT and CDR2 SNEGSKA (reference sequence). Deletions cut 5 bases from V and 6 bases from J, with 16 bases between.

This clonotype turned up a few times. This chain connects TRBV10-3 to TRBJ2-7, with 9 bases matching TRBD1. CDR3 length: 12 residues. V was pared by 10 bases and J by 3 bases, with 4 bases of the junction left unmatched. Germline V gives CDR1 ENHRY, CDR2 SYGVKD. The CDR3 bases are TGTGCCACCGCGGACAGGGGCTACGAGCAGTACTTC. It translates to CATADRGYEQYF.

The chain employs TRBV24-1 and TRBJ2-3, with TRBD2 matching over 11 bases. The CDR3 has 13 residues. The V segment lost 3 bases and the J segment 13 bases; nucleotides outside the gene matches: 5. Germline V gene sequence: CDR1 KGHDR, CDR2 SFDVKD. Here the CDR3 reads CATSDVAGGPKYF. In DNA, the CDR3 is TGTGCCACCAGTGATGTAGCGGGAGGGCCGAAGTATTTT.

The CDR3 DNA reads TGCAGCCTTACCGGGCTAGCGGGGGGAACAGATACGCAGTATTTT. Amino acids: CSLTGLAGGTDTQYF. The chain couples TRBV29-1 to TRBJ2-3; 11 nucleotides match TRBD2. CDR3 size: 15 residues. The trim removed 8 bases at V and 3 bases at J, leaving 10 bases unmatched. Germline loops: CDR1 SQVTM, CDR2 ANQGSEA.

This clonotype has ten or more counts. DNA of the CDR3: TGTGCCAGCAGCCAAGAATGGCAGGGACTAGCGGGAGGGCGAGAGACCCAGTACTTC. This gives the protein CASSQEWQGLAGGRETQYF. This chain links TRBV4-2 with TRBJ2-5; the match to TRBD2 covers 16 bases. V lost 0 bases and J lost 4; bases outside the gene matches: 8. From germline, CDR1 is LGHNA and CDR2 YNFKEQ. The CDR3 runs 19 residues.

The CDR3 is CASSPRQGWTETQYF. The CDR3 nucleotides read TGTGCCAGCAGCCCCCGACAGGGGTGGACAGAGACCCAGTACTTC. This sequence joins TRBV11-2 and TRBJ2-5; 8 bases are shared with TRBD1. This CDR3 is built from 15 residues. V trimming: 5 bases; J trimming: 4 bases; junction bases outside the gene matches: 9. The germline CDR1 and CDR2 sequences are SGHAT and FQNNGV.

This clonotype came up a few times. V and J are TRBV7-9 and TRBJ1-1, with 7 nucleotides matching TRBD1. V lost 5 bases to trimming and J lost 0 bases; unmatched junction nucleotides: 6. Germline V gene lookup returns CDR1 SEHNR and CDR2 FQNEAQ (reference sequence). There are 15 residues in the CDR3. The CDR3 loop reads CASSQQGIMNTEAFF. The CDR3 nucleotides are TGTGCCAGCAGCCAACAGGGGATCATGAACACTGAAGCTTTCTTT.

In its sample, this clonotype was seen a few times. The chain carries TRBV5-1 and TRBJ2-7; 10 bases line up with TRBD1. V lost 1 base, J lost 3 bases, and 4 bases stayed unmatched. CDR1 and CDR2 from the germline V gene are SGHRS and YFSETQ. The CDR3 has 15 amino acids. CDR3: CASSLFGQGDYEQYF. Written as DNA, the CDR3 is TGCGCCAGCAGCTTGTTTGGACAGGGGGACTACGAGCAGTACTTC.

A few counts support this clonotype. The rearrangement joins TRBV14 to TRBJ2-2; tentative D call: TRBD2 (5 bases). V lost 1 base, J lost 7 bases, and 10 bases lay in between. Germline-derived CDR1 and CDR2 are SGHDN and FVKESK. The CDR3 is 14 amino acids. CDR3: CASSQASGIGELFF. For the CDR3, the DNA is TGTGCCAGCAGCCAAGCGTCGGGGATCGGGGAGCTGTTTTTT.

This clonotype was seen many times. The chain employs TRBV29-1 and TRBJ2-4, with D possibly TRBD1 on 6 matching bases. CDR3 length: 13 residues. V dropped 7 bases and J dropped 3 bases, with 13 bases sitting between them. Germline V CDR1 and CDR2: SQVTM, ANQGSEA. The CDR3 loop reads CSASQGGKNIQYF. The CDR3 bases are TGCAGCGCTTCACAGGGTGGCAAAAACATTCAGTACTTC.

This CDR3 reads CASSFRPGGWTEAFF. CDR3 nucleotide sequence: TGTGCCAGCAGTTTTCGACCGGGGGGGTGGACTGAAGCTTTCTTT. The genes are TRBV27 and TRBJ1-1; the D gene is possibly TRBD1 (5 bases). Trimming left V 3 bases short and J 5 bases short, with 16 bases between. The germline CDR1 and CDR2 sequences are MNHEY and SMNVEV (reference sequence). The CDR3 contains 15 residues.

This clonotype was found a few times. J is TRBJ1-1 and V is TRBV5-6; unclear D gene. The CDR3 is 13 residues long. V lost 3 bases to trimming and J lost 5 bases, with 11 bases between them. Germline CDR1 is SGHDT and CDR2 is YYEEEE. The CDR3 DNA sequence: TGTGCCAGCAGCTGGGCGAGTGGGACTGAAGCTTTCTTT. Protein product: CASSWASGTEAFF.